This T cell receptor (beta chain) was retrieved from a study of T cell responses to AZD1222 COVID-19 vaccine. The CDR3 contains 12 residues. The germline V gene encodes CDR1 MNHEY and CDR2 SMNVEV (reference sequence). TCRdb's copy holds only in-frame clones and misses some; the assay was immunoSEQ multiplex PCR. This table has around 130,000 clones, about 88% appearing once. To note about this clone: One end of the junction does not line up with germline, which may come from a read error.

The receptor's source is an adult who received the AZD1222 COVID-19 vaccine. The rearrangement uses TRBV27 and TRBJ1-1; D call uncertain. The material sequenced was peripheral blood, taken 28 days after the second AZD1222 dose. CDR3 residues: CASSFIGDQVKF. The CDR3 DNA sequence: TGTGCCAGCAGTTTTATCGGCGATCAGGTTAAGTTT.